This record looks at one T cell receptor beta chain sequence and its context. Its antigen is unknown. Base qualities are missing; no much larger clone stands one base away. This sample was taken from a study of low-dose radiotherapy and immunotherapy resistance in tumors (dated by TCRdb to the early 2020s). Background for the entire study: Patients in Cohort 1 were given 0.5 Gy per fraction every 2 weeks, and the prescribed total PTV dose was 6.5 Gy. In Cohort 2, 1 Gy per fraction was delivered every two weeks, for a total of 13 Gy over 26 weeks. Nivolumab and ipilimumab were both given intravenously, with nivolumab at a 240 mg flat dose every two weeks and ipilimumab at 1 mg/kg every six weeks. Every two weeks, patients got intravenous cyclophosphamide at 200 mg/m2, given one day ahead of each radiation and immunotherapy administration. Aspirin 300 mg was taken orally once daily by patients for four cycles, starting on cycle 1 day 1. Randomization of trial participants into treatment groups was not performed. The translational analysis covered eight patients: three from the first dose cohort and the first five from the second dose cohort.

Unmatched junction bases come to 4, with V trimmed by 6 bases and J by 5 bases. From the cysteine up to the phenylalanine, the CDR3 has a length of 13 residues. Here the CDR3 DNA is all that survives: 39 bases in frame from base 1. Looking up the germline V gene yields CDR1 SQVTM and CDR2 ANQGSEA. To make first-strand cDNA, Superscript III was used along with a set of TRAV- and TRBV-specific primers so that both the TCRalpha and TCRbeta chains were covered. TCRs were amplified with Phusion for around 18 PCR cycles using a constant-region primer together with the adapter attached to the V primers. The isolated mRNA was amplified using the MessageAmp II aRNA Amplification Kit, with in vitro transcription performed for around 16 hours at 37 degrees C. mRNA for TCR sequencing was isolated with the Dynabeads mRNA DIRECT Purification Kit. Indexed Illumina adapters were added in a second 25-cycle Phusion PCR, and the resulting products were purified with AMPure XP beads. On the authors' methods: Using custom Perl scripts, TCR sequences encoding the same protein were pooled, out-of-frame sequences were removed, and the abundance of each clonotype was computed. Any TCR sequence backed by just one read was left out of the analysis. Shannon entropy, Gini index, clonality, richness, and the frequency of TCRs shared between repertoires were included as repertoire metrics. TCRdb handled the public reads itself, with Q25 trimming in fastp and clone calling in MiXCR, and kept productive beta chains. Each entry is one CDR3 protein sequence, shown with its most common DNA and genes. TCRdb's processing, not the authors' own work, is the source of the V and J calls. This sample lists over 7,000 distinct CDR3 sequences; approximately 70% were detected once. The ten most abundant clones make up approximately 7% of the sample.

Donors were enrolled in RACIN, a single-arm phase I dose-escalation trial combining nivolumab, ipilimumab, aspirin, low-dose cyclophosphamide and low-dose radiotherapy. To be eligible, a patient needed to have an advanced solid tumor that was TIL-negative. The source of this sequence is a human donor with advanced metastatic prostate, ovarian, gallbladder or colorectal cancer (not recorded which). This table probably holds off-target reads from a library built for another chain. The chain uses TRBV29-1 and TRBJ1-5; the central 10 bases match TRBD1. The CDR3 protein is CSVGQGVDQPQHF. The nucleotide sequence reads TGCAGCGTCGGACAGGGGGTAGATCAGCCCCAGCATTTT.